Below, one TCR beta chain is given with its context. The antigen is unknown. This entry comes from a study of T-cell memory formation after mild COVID-19. Across the study: There were largely donor-specific TCR clusters.

5'RACE with constant-segment primers built TCRalpha and TCRbeta cDNA libraries with UMIs. TCRdb reprocessed the 5' RACE reads with MiXCR, giving one entry per CDR3 protein. The sample has roughly 190,000 distinct CDR3 sequences, roughly 18% seen once; the top ten hold 2.4%. Overall study findings and caveats: Contracting CD4+ clones were located mainly in CM and EM, and CD8+ clones in EMRA. Whereas later expanders leaned CD4+, clones contracting day 15 to 85 showed a balanced CD4/CD8 makeup.

Deletions cut 0 bases from V and 4 bases from J, with 24 bases between. The CDR3 is made up of 18 amino acids. Germline CDR1 SQVTM, CDR2 ANQGSEA. The V gene is TRBV29-1, the J gene TRBJ1-2; no clear D gene. The sample taken for sequencing was PBMCs or a T cell subset sorted from them (not recorded which). The clonotype originates from an adult woman who had mild COVID-19 (a few samples of this study predate the infection). Cell type and time point are not known. Here the CDR3 reads CSVEDVGSWAGAFYGYTF. The CDR3 coding sequence is TGCAGCGTTGAAGATGTCGGGTCGTGGGCAGGCGCCTTCTATGGCTACACCTTC.